This T cell receptor (beta chain) was identified in a study of cytomegalovirus exposure and HLA in healthy donors. The study ran its PCR with 60 Vbeta and 13 Jbeta primers. The method was immunoSEQ multiplex PCR; TCRdb's version includes in-frame clones alone and lacks a portion of them. The data show around 39,000 clones, 50% to 75% seen once. V shed 5 bases and J shed 4 bases, with 16 bases lying between them. The CDR3 consists of 15 residues. Germline loops: CDR1 SGHAT, CDR2 FQNNGV. This clone appeared a single time. The rearrangement joins TRBV11-2 to TRBJ2-3, with TRBD2 as a possible D gene (6 bases). Sequenced material: PBMCs. The sequence was obtained from a human donor in good health. CDR3 DNA: TGTGCCAGCAGCCTGCTAGCGTCTGAGGCAGATACGCAGTATTTT. It is translated as CASSLLASEADTQYF.